This TCR beta chain originates from a study of blood T cell repertoires in COVID-19. Overall study context: Sites across the United States, Italy and Spain contributed samples from acute and convalescent COVID-19. From T cells, B-cell-depleted T cells, or PBMCs came the material, which was cDNA or gDNA.

In the authors' methods: By means of reference gene primer amplification, nucleated cell counts were estimated. Libraries were prepared by immunoSEQ multiplex PCR; TCRdb keeps only in-frame clonotypes and omits some of them. That table gives V, J and clone size, and the DNA gave D and trimming. There are 210,000 or so clones in the sample; around 80% occur only once, and approximately 5.4% lies in the top ten. Trimming stripped 0 bases from V and 4 bases from J, with 7 bases between. The CDR3 covers 14 residues. From germline, CDR1 is PRHDT and CDR2 FYEKMQ (reference sequence). This sequence was found in a human donor in a cohort sampled during active COVID-19. The specimen was peripheral blood. The V call is TRBV13, the J call TRBJ1-3; no clear D gene. The CDR3 DNA reads as TGTGCCAGCAGCTTAGGCCCCTTGGGAAACACCATATATTTT. Amino acid sequence: CASSLGPLGNTIYF.